The rows below give T cell receptor beta chains drawn from one sample of a study of molecular identifiers for immune sequencing clone quantification. One entry per CDR3 protein results from TCRdb running MiXCR on the PCR reads. The profile shows about 510,000 distinct CDR3 sequences, 20% to 25% of them singletons. Sequenced material: naive CD8+ T cells from blood, with Jurkat cell RNA spiked in. All receptors derive from a human donor in good health. Some libraries in this study had Jurkat cell RNA spiked in. CDR3s include the opening cysteine and the closing phenylalanine or tryptophan. A D gene is named only where the DNA matches it firmly. Size tells how often a clone was seen (once, few, many) or the class of an expanded clone, and some rows leave it out.

cdr3_aa: CASSQEVLAGGNEQFF; cdr3_nt: TGTGCCAGCAGCCAAGAGGTCCTAGCGGGAGGCAATGAGCAGTTCTTC; clone_size: few; j_call: TRBJ2-1; d_call: TRBD2; v_call: TRBV14
cdr3_aa: CASSFRGAVTNTQYF; cdr3_nt: TGTGCCAGCAGCTTCCGGGGGGCGGTAACAAATACGCAGTATTTT; clone_size: few; j_call: TRBJ2-3; d_call: -; v_call: TRBV13
cdr3_aa: CAWSVRGLRENRKNYGYTF; cdr3_nt: TGTGCCTGGAGTGTACGGGGGCTGCGCGAGAACAGAAAAAACTATGGCTACACCTTC; clone_size: -; j_call: TRBJ1-2; d_call: -; v_call: TRBV30
cdr3_aa: CASSSRTSGRPTSYNEQFF; cdr3_nt: TGCGCCAGCAGCTCTCGGACTAGCGGGAGGCCTACCTCCTACAATGAGCAGTTCTTC; clone_size: few; j_call: TRBJ2-1; d_call: TRBD2; v_call: TRBV5-1
cdr3_aa: CASSPLRSPEQYF; cdr3_nt: TGTGCCAGCAGCCCCCTCCGGTCTCCCGAGCAGTACTTC; clone_size: many; j_call: TRBJ2-7; d_call: -; v_call: TRBV7-9
cdr3_aa: CASSYGAGGIETQYF; cdr3_nt: TGTGCCAGCAGCTACGGGGCGGGAGGGATCGAGACCCAGTACTTC; clone_size: few; j_call: TRBJ2-5; d_call: TRBD2; v_call: TRBV7-2
cdr3_aa: CASSHRSGRNDYTF; cdr3_nt: TGCGCCAGCAGCCATCGATCAGGGCGGAATGACTACACCTTC; clone_size: -; j_call: TRBJ1-2; d_call: -; v_call: TRBV4-3
cdr3_aa: CASSQDYSSHETQYF; cdr3_nt: TGCGCCAGCAGCCAAGACTATAGCAGCCACGAGACCCAGTACTTC; clone_size: many; j_call: TRBJ2-5; d_call: -; v_call: TRBV4-3
cdr3_aa: CAGSLVGSYEQYF; cdr3_nt: TGTGCCGGCAGCTTGGTTGGGTCCTACGAGCAGTACTTC; clone_size: few; j_call: TRBJ2-7; d_call: -; v_call: TRBV5-6
cdr3_aa: CASSSGTGFINEQFF; cdr3_nt: TGTGCCAGCAGCTCCGGGACAGGGTTTATCAATGAGCAGTTCTTC; clone_size: few; j_call: TRBJ2-1; d_call: TRBD1; v_call: TRBV6-2/TRBV6-3
cdr3_aa: CASSSQRIWESDTQYF; cdr3_nt: TGTGCCAGCAGTTCACAGCGGATATGGGAGTCAGATACGCAGTATTTT; clone_size: many; j_call: TRBJ2-3; d_call: -; v_call: TRBV27
cdr3_aa: CASTFGIRDTQYF; cdr3_nt: TGTGCCAGCACTTTCGGAATTCGCGATACGCAGTATTTT; clone_size: -; j_call: TRBJ2-3; d_call: -; v_call: TRBV12-3/TRBV12-4
cdr3_aa: CASSQEVSVTGINTEAFF; cdr3_nt: TGCGCCAGCAGCCAAGAGGTGTCCGTGACAGGGATAAACACTGAAGCTTTCTTT; clone_size: -; j_call: TRBJ1-1; d_call: TRBD1; v_call: TRBV4-3
cdr3_aa: CASSSPGPHQPQHF; cdr3_nt: TGTGCCAGTAGTTCACCGGGGCCCCATCAGCCCCAGCATTTT; clone_size: few; j_call: TRBJ1-5; d_call: -; v_call: TRBV19
cdr3_aa: CASSFSFRMTLSGNTEAFF; cdr3_nt: TGTGCCAGCAGTTTTTCTTTTCGGATGACCTTATCGGGGAACACTGAAGCTTTCTTT; clone_size: -; j_call: TRBJ1-1; d_call: -; v_call: TRBV12-3/TRBV12-4
cdr3_aa: CASSQARNSGNTIYF; cdr3_nt: TGCGCCAGCAGCCAAGCCCGGAACTCTGGAAACACCATATATTTT; clone_size: many; j_call: TRBJ1-3; d_call: -; v_call: TRBV4-1
cdr3_aa: CASSQSIIYGYTF; cdr3_nt: TGTGCCAGCAGCCAGAGTATAATCTATGGCTACACCTTC; clone_size: few; j_call: TRBJ1-2; d_call: -; v_call: TRBV13
cdr3_aa: CASSLSSRVSGGDYGYTF; cdr3_nt: TGTGCCAGCAGCTTATCATCGAGAGTGTCAGGGGGGGACTATGGCTACACCTTC; clone_size: few; j_call: TRBJ1-2; d_call: TRBD1; v_call: TRBV7-2
cdr3_aa: CASNQTQYF; cdr3_nt: TGTGCCAGCAACCAGACCCAGTACTTC; clone_size: -; j_call: TRBJ2-5; d_call: -; v_call: TRBV7-6
cdr3_aa: CATSVVMSSGYNEQFF; cdr3_nt: TGTGCCACCAGTGTTGTAATGTCTAGCGGCTACAATGAGCAGTTCTTC; clone_size: -; j_call: TRBJ2-1; d_call: TRBD2; v_call: TRBV24-1
cdr3_aa: CASSEAPSGANVLTF; cdr3_nt: TGTGCCAGCAGTGAAGCGCCCTCTGGGGCCAACGTCCTGACTTTC; clone_size: many; j_call: TRBJ2-6; d_call: -; v_call: TRBV2
cdr3_aa: CASSEPGQRLFF; cdr3_nt: TGTGCCAGCAGCGAGCCCGGGCAGAGACTGTTTTTT; clone_size: many; j_call: TRBJ1-4; d_call: -; v_call: TRBV7-9
cdr3_aa: CASSGDGTGAYEQYF; cdr3_nt: TGTGCCAGCAGCGGGGACGGGACAGGGGCGTACGAGCAGTACTTC; clone_size: -; j_call: TRBJ2-7; d_call: TRBD1; v_call: TRBV5-6
cdr3_aa: CASSLVSEGRITGELFF; cdr3_nt: TGTGCCAGCAGTTTAGTTTCCGAGGGGCGCATCACCGGGGAGCTGTTTTTT; clone_size: few; j_call: TRBJ2-2; d_call: -; v_call: TRBV12-3/TRBV12-4
cdr3_aa: CASSLRGAGETQYF; cdr3_nt: TGTGCCAGCAGTTTACGGGGGGCGGGCGAGACCCAGTACTTC; clone_size: few; j_call: TRBJ2-5; d_call: -; v_call: TRBV27
cdr3_aa: CASSLWGYNEQFF; cdr3_nt: TGTGCCAGCAGTTTATGGGGGTACAATGAGCAGTTCTTC; clone_size: many; j_call: TRBJ2-1; d_call: -; v_call: TRBV28
cdr3_aa: CASSGMGFEQFF; cdr3_nt: TGTGCCAGCAGCGGTATGGGTTTTGAGCAGTTCTTC; clone_size: few; j_call: TRBJ2-1; d_call: -; v_call: TRBV7-9
cdr3_aa: CASSSGNIQYF; cdr3_nt: TGTGCCAGCAGCTCGGGGAACATTCAGTACTTC; clone_size: -; j_call: TRBJ2-4; d_call: -; v_call: TRBV11-3
cdr3_aa: CASSAPSSGANVLTF; cdr3_nt: TGTGCCAGCAGCGCCCCCAGTTCTGGGGCCAACGTCCTGACTTTC; clone_size: -; j_call: TRBJ2-6; d_call: -; v_call: TRBV7-9
cdr3_aa: CASSHGLAGATGNEQFF; cdr3_nt: TGTGCCAGCAGCCATGGGCTAGCGGGGGCCACCGGGAATGAGCAGTTCTTC; clone_size: many; j_call: TRBJ2-1; d_call: TRBD2; v_call: TRBV14
cdr3_aa: CASSYSRDTHQETQYF; cdr3_nt: TGCGCCAGCAGCTACTCACGGGACACACACCAAGAGACCCAGTACTTC; clone_size: -; j_call: TRBJ2-5; d_call: -; v_call: TRBV5-1
cdr3_aa: CAWSSGNEQFF; cdr3_nt: TGTGCCTGGAGTTCGGGGAATGAGCAGTTCTTC; clone_size: many; j_call: TRBJ2-1; d_call: -; v_call: TRBV30
cdr3_aa: CASSLWVGETQYF; cdr3_nt: TGTGCCAGCAGCTTATGGGTAGGAGAGACCCAGTACTTC; clone_size: few; j_call: TRBJ2-5; d_call: -; v_call: TRBV7-3
cdr3_aa: CASSHLSGGGTEAFF; cdr3_nt: TGTGCCAGCAGCCACCTTAGTGGGGGGGGGACTGAAGCTTTCTTT; clone_size: many; j_call: TRBJ1-1; d_call: -; v_call: TRBV14
cdr3_aa: CASSVGGFTLGERTDTQYF; cdr3_nt: TGTGCCAGCAGCGTAGGAGGTTTTACCCTTGGAGAGCGCACAGATACGCAGTATTTT; clone_size: -; j_call: TRBJ2-3; d_call: -; v_call: TRBV9
cdr3_aa: CASTQGQAYEQYF; cdr3_nt: TGTGCCAGCACCCAGGGACAAGCCTACGAGCAGTACTTC; clone_size: many; j_call: TRBJ2-7; d_call: -; v_call: TRBV28
cdr3_aa: CASSLPTGKETQFF; cdr3_nt: TGTGCCAGCAGCTTACCGACAGGAAAAGAGACCCAGTTCTTC; clone_size: few; j_call: TRBJ2-1; d_call: -; v_call: TRBV5-3
cdr3_aa: CASSQVGTSPIEQYF; cdr3_nt: TGCGCCAGCAGCCAAGTTGGGACTAGCCCGATCGAGCAGTACTTC; clone_size: many; j_call: TRBJ2-7; d_call: TRBD2; v_call: TRBV4-1
cdr3_aa: CASTTGILEPQHF; cdr3_nt: TGTGCCAGTACGACAGGGATTCTTGAGCCCCAGCATTTT; clone_size: -; j_call: TRBJ1-5; d_call: TRBD1; v_call: TRBV19
cdr3_aa: CASRHSGSTYNEQFF; cdr3_nt: TGTGCCAGCAGACATAGCGGGAGTACGTACAATGAGCAGTTCTTC; clone_size: -; j_call: TRBJ2-1; d_call: TRBD2; v_call: TRBV27
cdr3_aa: CAGSSPGLRVTDTQYF; cdr3_nt: TGTGCCGGCAGCTCCCCGGGACTACGGGTGACAGATACGCAGTATTTT; clone_size: -; j_call: TRBJ2-3; d_call: TRBD2; v_call: TRBV5-3
cdr3_aa: CASSIAGASGSGTDTQYF; cdr3_nt: TGTGCCAGCAGCATAGCGGGTGCTAGCGGGAGTGGCACAGATACGCAGTATTTT; clone_size: once; j_call: TRBJ2-3; d_call: TRBD2; v_call: TRBV9
cdr3_aa: CASSPTGLFTDTQYF; cdr3_nt: TGTGCCAGCAGTCCTACAGGGCTTTTCACAGATACGCAGTATTTT; clone_size: -; j_call: TRBJ2-3; d_call: -; v_call: TRBV11-2
cdr3_aa: CASSQALTVSADTQYF; cdr3_nt: TGTGCCAGCAGCCAGGCCCTGACAGTTTCAGCAGATACGCAGTATTTT; clone_size: many; j_call: TRBJ2-3; d_call: -; v_call: TRBV14
cdr3_aa: CASSSGGATYEQYF; cdr3_nt: TGTGCCAGCAGCTCAGGGGGCGCGACGTACGAGCAGTACTTC; clone_size: many; j_call: TRBJ2-7; d_call: TRBD1; v_call: TRBV3-1
cdr3_aa: CASILQSEGKGNYGYTF; cdr3_nt: TGTGCCAGCATACTACAATCCGAGGGGAAGGGGAACTATGGCTACACCTTC; clone_size: many; j_call: TRBJ1-2; d_call: -; v_call: TRBV2
cdr3_aa: CASSSGQNQETQYF; cdr3_nt: TGTGCCAGCAGTTCGGGACAGAACCAAGAGACCCAGTACTTC; clone_size: -; j_call: TRBJ2-5; d_call: TRBD1; v_call: TRBV5-8
cdr3_aa: CASSLEQGGPTEAFF; cdr3_nt: TGTGCCAGCAGCTTGGAACAGGGGGGGCCAACTGAAGCTTTCTTT; clone_size: few; j_call: TRBJ1-1; d_call: TRBD1; v_call: TRBV5-4
cdr3_aa: CASMQGWEQCF; cdr3_nt: TGTGCCAGCATGCAGGGATGGGAGCAGTGCTTC; clone_size: -; j_call: TRBJ2-7; d_call: -; v_call: TRBV6-1
cdr3_aa: CASSSDYDSYEQYF; cdr3_nt: TGTGCCAGCAGCTCCGACTACGACTCCTACGAGCAGTACTTC; clone_size: many; j_call: TRBJ2-7; d_call: -; v_call: TRBV4-2
cdr3_aa: CASSPGGGFDQPQHF; cdr3_nt: TGTGCCAGCTCACCGGGCGGGGGCTTTGATCAGCCCCAGCATTTT; clone_size: many; j_call: TRBJ1-5; d_call: -; v_call: TRBV18
cdr3_aa: CASSHPSEVGQETQYF; cdr3_nt: TGTGCTAGCAGCCATCCTAGCGAGGTTGGCCAAGAGACCCAGTACTTC; clone_size: many; j_call: TRBJ2-5; d_call: -; v_call: TRBV7-7
cdr3_aa: CAGSSNFHDTATNEKLFF; cdr3_nt: TGTGCCGGCAGCTCCAACTTCCATGACACCGCAACTAATGAAAAACTGTTTTTT; clone_size: -; j_call: TRBJ1-4; d_call: -; v_call: TRBV7-9
cdr3_aa: CASGLVRQGAYEQYF; cdr3_nt: TGTGCTAGTGGTTTGGTAAGGCAGGGGGCTTACGAGCAGTACTTC; clone_size: many; j_call: TRBJ2-7; d_call: TRBD1; v_call: TRBV12-5
cdr3_aa: CASSQDYPAETYEQYF; cdr3_nt: TGCGCCAGCAGCCAAGATTACCCGGCAGAAACGTACGAGCAGTACTTC; clone_size: many; j_call: TRBJ2-7; d_call: -; v_call: TRBV4-3
cdr3_aa: CSARFGRGNTGELFF; cdr3_nt: TGCAGTGCTAGATTTGGCAGGGGGAACACCGGGGAGCTGTTTTTT; clone_size: few; j_call: TRBJ2-2; d_call: -; v_call: TRBV20-1
cdr3_aa: CASSPDAGEKLFF; cdr3_nt: TGTGCCAGCAGCCCCGACGCCGGAGAAAAACTGTTTTTT; clone_size: many; j_call: TRBJ1-4; d_call: -; v_call: TRBV7-9
cdr3_aa: CASSQQTGLRTEAFF; cdr3_nt: TGCGCCAGCAGCCAGCAGACAGGGCTGAGGACTGAAGCTTTCTTT; clone_size: -; j_call: TRBJ1-1; d_call: TRBD1; v_call: TRBV4-3
cdr3_aa: CASGLPGYGYTF; cdr3_nt: TGTGCTAGTGGTTTGCCAGGCTATGGCTACACCTTC; clone_size: many; j_call: TRBJ1-2; d_call: -; v_call: TRBV12-5